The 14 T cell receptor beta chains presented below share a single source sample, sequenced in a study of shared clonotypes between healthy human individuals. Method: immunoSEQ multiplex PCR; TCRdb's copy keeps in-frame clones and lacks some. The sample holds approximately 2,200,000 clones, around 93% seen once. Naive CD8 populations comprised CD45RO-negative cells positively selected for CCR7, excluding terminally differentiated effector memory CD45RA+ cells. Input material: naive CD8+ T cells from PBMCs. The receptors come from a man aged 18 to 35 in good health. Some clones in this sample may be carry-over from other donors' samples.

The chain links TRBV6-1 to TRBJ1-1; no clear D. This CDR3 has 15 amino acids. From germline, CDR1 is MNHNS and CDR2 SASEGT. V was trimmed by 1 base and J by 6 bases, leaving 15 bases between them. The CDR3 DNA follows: TGTGCCAGCAGTGAAGTCGTTTTTGGGCCCGCTGAAGCTTTCTTT. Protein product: CASSEVVFGPAEAFF.

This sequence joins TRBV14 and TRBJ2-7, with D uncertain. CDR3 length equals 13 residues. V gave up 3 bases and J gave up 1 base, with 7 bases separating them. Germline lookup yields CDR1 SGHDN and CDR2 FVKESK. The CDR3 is CASSHPASYEQYF. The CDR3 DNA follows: TGTGCCAGCAGCCACCCAGCTTCCTACGAGCAGTACTTC.

Here the CDR3 reads CASSGGVTSVNEQFF. For the CDR3, the DNA is TGTGCCAGCAGCGGAGGCGTGACTAGCGTGAATGAGCAGTTCTTC. The J gene is TRBJ2-1, the V gene TRBV5-6, with TRBD2 identical over 8 bases. There are 15 residues in the CDR3. Germline V gives CDR1 SGHDT, CDR2 YYEEEE. Unmatched junction bases numbered 10, after V lost 4 bases and J lost 7 bases.

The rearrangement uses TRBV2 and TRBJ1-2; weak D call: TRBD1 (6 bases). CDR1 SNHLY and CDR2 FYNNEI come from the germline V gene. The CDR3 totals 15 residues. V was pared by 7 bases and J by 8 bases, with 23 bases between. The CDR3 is CASTDAQGVVSGYTF. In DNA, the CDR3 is TGTGCCAGCACCGACGCACAGGGAGTGGTTTCGGGCTACACCTTC.

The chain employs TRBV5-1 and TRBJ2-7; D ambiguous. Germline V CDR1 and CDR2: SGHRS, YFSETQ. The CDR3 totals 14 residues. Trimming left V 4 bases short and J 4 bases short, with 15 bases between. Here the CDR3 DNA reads TGCGCCAGCAGCGTGTCCGGGTCATATTACGAGCAGTACTTC. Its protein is CASSVSGSYYEQYF.

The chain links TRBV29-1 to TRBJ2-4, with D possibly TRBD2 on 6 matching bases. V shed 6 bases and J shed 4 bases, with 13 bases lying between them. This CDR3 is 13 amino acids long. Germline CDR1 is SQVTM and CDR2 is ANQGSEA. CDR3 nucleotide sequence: TGCAGCGTGGGCTCGGGACTGAAAAACATTCAGTACTTC. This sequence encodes CSVGSGLKNIQYF.

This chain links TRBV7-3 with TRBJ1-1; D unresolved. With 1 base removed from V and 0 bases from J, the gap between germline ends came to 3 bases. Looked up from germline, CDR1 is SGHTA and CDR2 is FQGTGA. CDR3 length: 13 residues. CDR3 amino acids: CASSLSMNTEAFF. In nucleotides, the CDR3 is TGTGCCAGCAGCTTAAGCATGAACACTGAAGCTTTCTTT.

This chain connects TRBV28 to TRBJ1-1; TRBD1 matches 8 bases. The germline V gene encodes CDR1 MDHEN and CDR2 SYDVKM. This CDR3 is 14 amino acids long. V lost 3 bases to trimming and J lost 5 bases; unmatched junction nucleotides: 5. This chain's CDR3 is CASSLAGGGTEAFF. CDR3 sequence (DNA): TGTGCCAGCAGTTTGGCAGGGGGCGGGACTGAAGCTTTCTTT.

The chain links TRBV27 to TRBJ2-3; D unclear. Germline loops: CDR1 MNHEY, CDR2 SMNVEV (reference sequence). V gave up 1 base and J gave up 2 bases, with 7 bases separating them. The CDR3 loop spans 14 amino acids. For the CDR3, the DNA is TGTGCCAGCAGTTTATATGGCTTCACAGATACGCAGTATTTT. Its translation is CASSLYGFTDTQYF.

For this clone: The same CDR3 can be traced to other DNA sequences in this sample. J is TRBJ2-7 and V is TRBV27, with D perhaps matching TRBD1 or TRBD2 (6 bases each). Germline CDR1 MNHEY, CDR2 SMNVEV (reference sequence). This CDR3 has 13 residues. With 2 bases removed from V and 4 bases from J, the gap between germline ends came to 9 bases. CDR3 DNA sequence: TGTGCCAGCAGTTTAGCGGGGACATACGAGCAGTACTTC. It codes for CASSLAGTYEQYF.

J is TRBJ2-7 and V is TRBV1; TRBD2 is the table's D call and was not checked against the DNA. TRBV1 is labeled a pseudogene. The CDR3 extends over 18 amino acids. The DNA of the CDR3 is TGCACCAGCAGCCCGACTCGGTGGACTAGCGGGAGGGCCGGGGAGCAGTACTTC. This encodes CTSSPTRWTSGRAGEQYF.

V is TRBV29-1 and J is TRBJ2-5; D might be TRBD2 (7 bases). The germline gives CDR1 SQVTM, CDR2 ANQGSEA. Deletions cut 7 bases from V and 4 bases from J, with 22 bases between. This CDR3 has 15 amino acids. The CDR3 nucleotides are TGCAGCGGTTGGGGGCCTAGCGGAGAGAGAGAGACCCAGTACTTC. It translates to CSGWGPSGERETQYF.

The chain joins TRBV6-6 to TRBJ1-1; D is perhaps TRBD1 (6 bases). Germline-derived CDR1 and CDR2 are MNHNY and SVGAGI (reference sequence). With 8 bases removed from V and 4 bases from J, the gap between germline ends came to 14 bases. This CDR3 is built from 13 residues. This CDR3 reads CASLRSGATEAFF. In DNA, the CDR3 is TGTGCCAGCCTCAGGTCGGGGGCCACTGAAGCTTTCTTT.

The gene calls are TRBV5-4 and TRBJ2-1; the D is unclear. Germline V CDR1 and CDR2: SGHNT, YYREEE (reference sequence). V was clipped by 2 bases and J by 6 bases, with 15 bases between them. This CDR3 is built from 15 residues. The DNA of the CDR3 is TGTGCCAGCAGCTTAGGACGGCCCGCAGTCAATGAGCAGTTCTTC. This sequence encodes CASSLGRPAVNEQFF.